This TCR beta chain came from a study of T cells in localized non-small cell lung cancer. The assay was immunoSEQ multiplex PCR, and TCRdb's table has in-frame clones only and misses some. The table shows approximately 83,000 clones, with 88% occurring only once. V was cut by 5 bases and J by 5 bases, with 15 bases left in between. This CDR3 spans 13 amino acids. The V gene's germline CDR1 is SQVTM and CDR2 ANQGSEA. Study conclusions and caveats: When the top 100 tumor clones were examined, a median around 50 of them also appeared in the adjacent lung, which was paired and uninvolved.

This clone was picked up one time. What it binds is not known. Source: peripheral blood, taken before any cancer treatment. The sequence was collected from a woman aged 35-75 years with stage I squamous cell lung carcinoma. The chain links TRBV29-1 to TRBJ2-5; D uncertain. The CDR3 coding sequence is TGCAGCGTTCAGGCTTCCCAAGGCGAGACCCAGTACTTC. This codes for CSVQASQGETQYF.